The clone carrying this T cell receptor beta chain has just a few counts. Its antigen is not known. Data came from immunoSEQ multiplex PCR; TCRdb stores just in-frame clones and leaves some out. The table includes about 2,100 clones, approximately 88% detected once. The sample's time point: 2015-2016 season, 7 days after influenza vaccination. Vaccine contraindications, substance abuse, HIV/AIDS, active malignancy and active illness excluded donors. V lost 7 bases and J lost 7; bases outside the gene matches: 12. The CDR3 length is 15 residues. From germline, CDR1 is LNHDA and CDR2 SQIVND (reference sequence). This record comes from a study of follicular helper T cells after annual influenza vaccination. Study findings and constraints: Change in circulating plasmablasts correlated with ICOS+CD38+ cTfh clonality change.

V gene TRBV19 combines with J gene TRBJ2-2, with 7 bases that match TRBD1. This sequence was found in an adult who received the influenza vaccine. The sample consisted of CXCR5+ CD38- circulating T follicular helper cells from blood, taken 7 days after influenza vaccination. The subset here: circulating Tfh, non-naive CD4+CXCR5+PD-1+ (ICOS+CD38+ or ICOS-CD38-). This chain's CDR3 is CASTYAGGIGGELFF. Here the CDR3 DNA reads TGTGCCAGTACTTATGCAGGGGGTATCGGCGGGGAGCTGTTTTTT. The full variable domain, rest sourced from reference TRBV19 and TRBJ2-2, is DGGITQSPKYLFRKEGQNVTLSCEQNLNHDAMYWYRQDPGQGLRLIYYSQIVNDFQKGDIAEGYSVSREKKESFPLTVTSAQKNPTAFYLCASTYAGGIGGELFFGEGSRLTVL.